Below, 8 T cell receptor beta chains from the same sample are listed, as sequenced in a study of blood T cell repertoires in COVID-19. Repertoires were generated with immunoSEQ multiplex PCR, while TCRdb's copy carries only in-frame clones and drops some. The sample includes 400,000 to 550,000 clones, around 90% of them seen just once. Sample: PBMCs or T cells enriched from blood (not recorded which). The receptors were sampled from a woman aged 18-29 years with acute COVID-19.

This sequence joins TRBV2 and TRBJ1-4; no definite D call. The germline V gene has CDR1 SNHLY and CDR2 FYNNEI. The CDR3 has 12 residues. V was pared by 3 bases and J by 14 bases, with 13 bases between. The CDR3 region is CASSDQQTALFF. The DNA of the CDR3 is TGTGCCAGCAGTGATCAACAGACGGCTCTGTTTTTT.

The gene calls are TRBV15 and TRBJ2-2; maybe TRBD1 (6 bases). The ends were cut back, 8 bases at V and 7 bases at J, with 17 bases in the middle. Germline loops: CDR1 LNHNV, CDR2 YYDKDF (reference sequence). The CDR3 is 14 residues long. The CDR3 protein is CATALQGLVGELFF. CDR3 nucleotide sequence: TGTGCCACCGCTCTCCAGGGGTTGGTCGGGGAGCTGTTTTTT.

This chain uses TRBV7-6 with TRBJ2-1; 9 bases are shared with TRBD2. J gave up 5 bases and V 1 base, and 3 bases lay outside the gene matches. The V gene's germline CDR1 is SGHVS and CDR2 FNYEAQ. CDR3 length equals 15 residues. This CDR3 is CASSLDAGGDNEQFF. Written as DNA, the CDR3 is TGTGCCAGCAGCTTAGACGCGGGGGGGGACAATGAGCAGTTCTTC. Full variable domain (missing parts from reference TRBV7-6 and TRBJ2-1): GAGVSQSPRYKVTKRGQDVALRCDPISGHVSLYWYRQALGQGPEFLTYFNYEAQQDKSGLPNDRFSAERPEGSISTLTIQRTEQRDSAMYRCASSLDAGGDNEQFFGPGTRLTVL.

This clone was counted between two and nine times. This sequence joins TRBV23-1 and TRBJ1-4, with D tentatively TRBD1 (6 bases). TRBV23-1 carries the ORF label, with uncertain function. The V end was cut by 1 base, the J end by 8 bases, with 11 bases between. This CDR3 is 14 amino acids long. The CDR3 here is CASSQFGGREKLFF. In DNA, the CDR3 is TGCGCCAGCAGTCAATTCGGGGGGCGGGAAAAACTGTTTTTT.

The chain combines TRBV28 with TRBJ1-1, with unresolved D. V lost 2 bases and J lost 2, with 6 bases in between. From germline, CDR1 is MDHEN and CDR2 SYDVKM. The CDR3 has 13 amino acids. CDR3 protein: CASSLPGNTEAFF. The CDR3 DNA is TGTGCCAGCAGTTTACCGGGAAACACTGAAGCTTTCTTT.

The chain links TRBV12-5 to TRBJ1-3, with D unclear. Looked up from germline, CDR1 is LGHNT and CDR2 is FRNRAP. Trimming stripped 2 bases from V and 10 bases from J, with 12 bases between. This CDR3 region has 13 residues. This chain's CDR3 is CASGLTYVRTIYF. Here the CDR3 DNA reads TGTGCTAGTGGTTTGACGTACGTCAGGACCATATATTTT.

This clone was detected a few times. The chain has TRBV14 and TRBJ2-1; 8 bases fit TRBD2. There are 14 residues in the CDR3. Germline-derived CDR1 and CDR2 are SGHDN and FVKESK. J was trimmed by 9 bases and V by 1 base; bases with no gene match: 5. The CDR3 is CASSQVGTRTEQFF. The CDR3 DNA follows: TGTGCCAGCAGCCAAGTTGGGACTAGGACTGAGCAGTTCTTC.

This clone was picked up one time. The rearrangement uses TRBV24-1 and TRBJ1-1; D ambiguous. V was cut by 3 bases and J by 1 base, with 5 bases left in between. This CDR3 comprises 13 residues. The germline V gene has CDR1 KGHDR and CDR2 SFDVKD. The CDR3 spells CATSDPGNTEAFF. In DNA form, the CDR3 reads TGTGCCACCAGTGATCCGGGGAACACTGAAGCTTTCTTT.